This T cell receptor (beta chain) emerged from a study of T cell repertoires in cytomegalovirus infection. About the study: CMV epitopes, recently identified HLA-C-restricted and well-studied HLA-B-restricted, were used. From public TCR beta signatures came an indication of both CMV infection and matching HLA type.

Trimming removed 4 bases from V and 5 bases from J; junction bases left unmatched: 10. Looked up from germline, CDR1 is MDHEN and CDR2 is SYDVKM. The CDR3 totals 15 residues. Note on this clonotype: As yet, its antigen is unknown.

Study-wide results and limits: What dominated the ex vivo response were HLA-C-restricted CMV-specific TCR beta clonotypes. CMV carriers with the relevant HLA were identified by cumulative public TCR beta family frequency.

TCRdb redid the calling of the reads with MiXCR, one entry per CDR3 protein. Of about 340,000 distinct CDR3 sequences listed, roughly 29% are singletons. The chain joins TRBV28 to TRBJ1-1, with TRBD1 matching over 7 bases. The source of this sequence is a human donor in good health (CMV status not recorded). Some clones in this sample may be carry-over from other donors' samples. The starting material was cultured PBMCs, obtained from culture after CMV antigen stimulation. CDR3 sequence: CASSSIRTGGTEAFF. As DNA, the CDR3 is TGTGCCAGCAGTTCGATCAGGACAGGCGGTACTGAAGCTTTCTTT. Filled out from reference TRBV28 and TRBJ1-1, the complete variable domain reads DVKVTQSSRYLVKRTGEKVFLECVQDMDHENMFWYRQDPGLGLRLIYFSYDVKMKEKGDIPEGYSVSREKKERFSLILESASTNQTSMYLCASSSIRTGGTEAFFGQGTRLTVV.